These 28 T cell receptor beta chains came from one sample sequenced in a study of control samples from healthy donors and cancer patients. Clones were sequenced by immunoSEQ multiplex PCR, and TCRdb holds only the in-frame ones, with some missing. The sample shows approximately 97,000 clones, roughly 90% of them seen only once. Specimen: blood. Receptors were obtained from a human donor in good health. The donor label of this sample is uncertain.

This rearrangement joins TRBV30 to TRBJ2-3, with 8 bases that match TRBD2. The CDR3 covers 14 residues. Germline CDR1 and CDR2: GTSNPN and SVGIG (reference sequence). Germline trimming cut 0 bases from V and 4 bases from J; bases unmatched to any gene: 3. The CDR3 here is CAWSVGGVSDTQYF. CDR3 DNA sequence: TGTGCCTGGAGTGTCGGGGGGGTCTCAGATACGCAGTATTTT.

The chain recombines TRBV2 with TRBJ2-3; 8 bases map to TRBD2. CDR1 is SNHLY, CDR2 FYNNEI, per germline. Trimming cost V 7 bases and J 3 bases; bases outside gene matches: 6. The CDR3 is 14 residues long. The CDR3 protein is CASKSGGSTDTQYF. The CDR3 region has the DNA TGTGCCAGCAAATCGGGGGGGAGTACAGATACGCAGTATTTT. The complete variable domain, with remaining parts taken from reference TRBV2 and TRBJ2-3, reads EPEVTQTPSHQVTQMGQEVILRCVPISNHLYFYWYRQILGQKVEFLVSFYNNEISEKSEIFDDQFSVERPDGSNFTLKIRSTKLEDSAMYFCASKSGGSTDTQYFGPGTRLTVL.

The rearrangement uses TRBV9 and TRBJ2-1; 8 positions match TRBD2. Germline CDR1 SGDLS, CDR2 YYNGEE. V lost 3 bases to trimming and J lost 1 base; unmatched junction nucleotides: 6. This CDR3 region has 16 residues. CDR3 nucleotide sequence: TGTGCCAGCAGCGAGGGACTAGGTCTGTCCTACAATGAGCAGTTCTTC. Amino acids: CASSEGLGLSYNEQFF.

The chain carries TRBV19 and TRBJ2-5; D possibly corresponds to TRBD1 (6 bases). Germline values: CDR1 LNHDA, CDR2 SQIVND (reference sequence). With 2 bases removed from V and 5 bases from J, the gap between germline ends came to 18 bases. The CDR3 is 16 residues long. The DNA for the CDR3 is TGTGCCAGTAGTATATCTTTAGCAGGGGCGCGGGAGACCCAGTACTTC. This translates into CASSISLAGARETQYF. Looking up the rest from reference TRBV19 and TRBJ2-5 gives the full variable domain: DGGITQSPKYLFRKEGQNVTLSCEQNLNHDAMYWYRQDPGQGLRLIYYSQIVNDFQKGDIAEGYSVSREKKESFPLTVTSAQKNPTAFYLCASSISLAGARETQYFGPGTRLLVL.

The rearrangement joins TRBV19 to TRBJ2-1, with a weak D call TRBD1 (5 bases). The CDR3 has 16 residues. Trimming stripped 7 bases from V and 4 bases from J, with 20 bases between. Germline V lookup: CDR1 LNHDA, CDR2 SQIVND (reference sequence). The CDR3 nucleotides read TGTGCCAGTAAGGGCGACTCGAACAGGATGTACAATGAGCAGTTCTTC. The encoded protein is CASKGDSNRMYNEQFF.

V is TRBV5-8 and J is TRBJ1-6, with TRBD1 as a possible D gene (5 bases). This CDR3 contains 15 residues. Germline V lookup: CDR1 SGHTS, CDR2 YDEGEE. V dropped 1 base and J dropped 5 bases, with 10 bases sitting between them. The CDR3 loop reads CASSLWGVHNSPLHF. As DNA, the CDR3 is TGTGCCAGCAGCTTGTGGGGGGTCCATAATTCACCCCTCCACTTT.

This CDR3 is CASTSPLGRMNTEAFF. The DNA for the CDR3 is TGTGCCAGTACCTCTCCTCTTGGGAGGATGAACACTGAAGCTTTCTTT. The rearrangement joins TRBV19 to TRBJ1-1; D is unclear. CDR3 length: 16 amino acids. The germline V gene has CDR1 LNHDA and CDR2 SQIVND (reference sequence). V gave up 7 bases and J gave up 0 bases, with 18 bases separating them.

V usage is TRBV11-2 and J usage is TRBJ1-1; D gene uncertain. This CDR3 comprises 11 residues. Per germline, CDR1 SGHAT and CDR2 FQNNGV. V was cut by 2 bases and J by 6 bases, with 4 bases left in between. CDR3 sequence reads: CASSLFAEAFF. CDR3 nucleotide sequence: TGTGCCAGCAGCTTATTTGCTGAAGCTTTCTTT.

The chain couples TRBV5-6 to TRBJ1-6; 7 positions match TRBD1. The CDR3 extends over 15 amino acids. CDR1 SGHDT and CDR2 YYEEEE come from the germline V gene. The V segment lost 2 bases and the J segment 5 bases; nucleotides outside the gene matches: 4. The CDR3 protein is CASSFGQGDNSPLHF. The CDR3 DNA reads TGTGCCAGCAGCTTCGGTCAGGGGGATAATTCACCCCTCCACTTT.

This clone appeared once. The gene calls are TRBV5-6 and TRBJ1-5, with D tentatively TRBD1 (5 bases). The germline V gene has CDR1 SGHDT and CDR2 YYEEEE. V was trimmed by 3 bases and J by 0 bases, leaving 10 bases between them. This CDR3 is 15 amino acids long. CDR3 in amino acids: CASSSTDSSNQPQHF. CDR3 sequence (DNA): TGTGCCAGCAGCTCGACAGACTCTAGCAATCAGCCCCAGCATTTT.

The CDR3 loop reads CATSRDGAALEGYTF. The CDR3 DNA sequence: TGTGCCACCAGCAGAGATGGGGCGGCGTTGGAGGGCTACACCTTC. The chain links TRBV15 to TRBJ1-2, with a possible D match to TRBD1 (5 bases). From germline, CDR1 is LNHNV and CDR2 YYDKDF (reference sequence). Trimming cost V 0 bases and J 8 bases, with 16 bases left between them. There are 15 residues in the CDR3.

The chain couples TRBV4-3 to TRBJ1-3; D unclear. Germline V gene lookup returns CDR1 LGHNA and CDR2 YSLEER. This CDR3 has 14 amino acids. Trimming took 4 bases from V and 4 from J, leaving 11 bases between them. CDR3 nucleotide sequence: TGCGCCAGCAGCCTACCTAAGCTGGGAAACACCATATATTTT. It translates to CASSLPKLGNTIYF.

The CDR3 bases are TGTGCCAGCAGTGAATCGACAGGTTTCACTTACAATGAGCAGTTCTTC. This gives the protein CASSESTGFTYNEQFF. The rearrangement uses TRBV25-1 and TRBJ2-1, with D possibly TRBD1 on 6 matching bases. Trimming cost V 1 base and J 4 bases, with 14 bases left between them. This CDR3 contains 16 residues. The germline V gene has CDR1 MGHDK and CDR2 SYGVNS. Filled out from reference TRBV25-1 and TRBJ2-1, the complete variable domain reads EADIYQTPRYLVIGTGKKITLECSQTMGHDKMYWYQQDPGMELHLIHYSYGVNSTEKGDLSSESTVSRIRTEHFPLTLESARPSHTSQYLCASSESTGFTYNEQFFGPGTRLTVL.

This clone appeared once. The chain uses TRBV10-3 and TRBJ2-5; a possible D gene is TRBD2 (6 bases). Per germline, CDR1 ENHRY and CDR2 SYGVKD. V lost 10 bases to trimming and J lost 0 bases, with 9 bases between them. This CDR3 region has 12 residues. CDR3 DNA sequence: TGTGCCACCTCTAGCGACCAAGAGACCCAGTACTTC. Translation gives CATSSDQETQYF.

The V gene is TRBV10-3, the J gene TRBJ2-2; perhaps D is TRBD1 or TRBD2 (5 bases each). The germline gives CDR1 ENHRY, CDR2 SYGVKD. Trimming took off 6 bases at V and 1 base at J, with 15 bases between the two ends. The CDR3 runs to 16 residues. CDR3 protein: CAIRGPRDKNTGELFF. The CDR3 DNA sequence: TGTGCCATCAGGGGACCCAGGGATAAGAACACCGGGGAGCTGTTTTTT.

The chain uses TRBV27 and TRBJ2-2; D gene unclear. The CDR3 runs 13 residues. The germline gives CDR1 MNHEY, CDR2 SMNVEV (reference sequence). The germline V and J ends were trimmed by 2 bases and 13 bases, with 14 bases remaining between them. The DNA of the CDR3 is TGTGCCAGCAGTTTACGGTCCGACGGTCGGCTGTTTTTT. Translation: CASSLRSDGRLFF.

The chain combines TRBV6-5 with TRBJ1-4; TRBD1 matches 8 bases. Germline CDR1 is MNHEY and CDR2 is SVGAGI. The CDR3 length is 12 residues. The V gene end was trimmed by 8 bases and the J gene end by 5 bases; junction bases not matched to a gene: 1. The CDR3 DNA sequence: TGTGCCAGCCGGACAGGGAATGAAAAACTGTTTTTT. This sequence encodes CASRTGNEKLFF.

The chain has TRBV7-9 and TRBJ1-2; TRBD1 matches 10 bases. Germline CDR1 SEHNR, CDR2 FQNEAQ (reference sequence). The trim removed 0 bases at V and 0 bases at J, leaving 4 bases unmatched. This CDR3 region has 17 residues. CDR3 sequence: CASSLAGTGAANYGYTF. The CDR3 nucleotides are TGTGCCAGCAGCTTAGCCGGGACAGGGGCTGCTAACTATGGCTACACCTTC.

The chain recombines TRBV27 with TRBJ1-5, with TRBD1 identical over 8 bases. The CDR3 is 15 amino acids. Looked up from germline, CDR1 is MNHEY and CDR2 is SMNVEV (reference sequence). V lost 6 bases, J lost 4 bases, and 8 bases stayed unmatched. CDR3 sequence (DNA): TGTGCCAGCAGACCCGGACAGGGTCCTAATCAGCCCCAGCATTTT. Protein sequence: CASRPGQGPNQPQHF.

This chain's CDR3 is CASRDRSNNYGYTF. The CDR3 nucleotides read TGTGCCAGTCGGGACAGGTCGAATAACTATGGCTACACCTTC. The gene calls are TRBV19 and TRBJ1-2; the match to TRBD1 covers 8 bases. Trimming cost V 8 bases and J 1 base; bases outside gene matches: 6. The CDR3 runs 14 residues. Looked up from germline, CDR1 is LNHDA and CDR2 is SQIVND (reference sequence).

The V and J genes are TRBV10-3 and TRBJ1-1; TRBD1 is a possible D gene (5 bases). This CDR3 spans 15 amino acids. The germline V gene encodes CDR1 ENHRY and CDR2 SYGVKD. V was clipped by 2 bases and J by 0 bases, with 10 bases between them. CDR3 protein: CAISEGAGMNTEAFF. Here the CDR3 DNA reads TGTGCCATCAGTGAGGGGGCGGGGATGAACACTGAAGCTTTCTTT.

The V and J genes are TRBV2 and TRBJ2-1, with D uncertain. Germline V gene lookup returns CDR1 SNHLY and CDR2 FYNNEI. CDR3 length: 15 residues. Between the trimmed V and J ends, which lost 3 bases and 2 bases, there was a span of 11 bases. In nucleotides, the CDR3 is TGTGCCAGCAGTGACGGCACCCCGGCCTACAATGAGCAGTTCTTC. It encodes CASSDGTPAYNEQFF.

This chain links TRBV6-6 with TRBJ1-4; 7 positions match TRBD1. J lost 3 bases, V lost 8 bases, and 3 bases had no gene match. The CDR3 covers 13 residues. Germline values: CDR1 MNHNY, CDR2 SVGAGI (reference sequence). CDR3 sequence reads: CASYRGANEKLFF. The CDR3 DNA reads as TGTGCCAGCTACAGGGGAGCTAATGAAAAACTGTTTTTT.

This clone was observed a single time. This chain connects TRBV2 to TRBJ2-1, with TRBD1 as a possible D gene (7 bases). Germline-derived CDR1 and CDR2 are SNHLY and FYNNEI. This CDR3 has 15 residues. Between the trimmed V and J ends, which lost 6 bases and 2 bases, there was a span of 14 bases. CDR3 nucleotide sequence: TGTGCCAGCAGCGTACAGGGGAGGACCTACAATGAGCAGTTCTTC. Its protein product is CASSVQGRTYNEQFF.

The rearrangement joins TRBV27 to TRBJ2-7, with a weak D call TRBD1 (5 bases). Germline values: CDR1 MNHEY, CDR2 SMNVEV (reference sequence). V was pared by 6 bases and J by 0 bases, with 9 bases between. The CDR3 covers 13 residues. The DNA of the CDR3 is TGTGCCAGCAGCCATGACAGCTCCTACGAGCAGTACTTC. It is translated as CASSHDSSYEQYF.

The table lists this clone with a count of one. The V call is TRBV6-5, the J call TRBJ1-2, with 7 bases that match TRBD1. The germline CDR1 and CDR2 sequences are MNHEY and SVGAGI. The CDR3 runs 12 residues. The ends lost 4 bases at V and 6 bases at J; junction bases unmatched: 2. The CDR3: CASSWRGHGYTF. The CDR3 nucleotides are TGTGCCAGCAGTTGGAGGGGGCATGGCTACACCTTC.

The CDR3 DNA reads TGTGCCAGTAGTACGTCCAACCGGACAGGGCTGTTTTATGGCTACACCTTC. Translation gives CASSTSNRTGLFYGYTF. The chain couples TRBV19 to TRBJ1-2, with TRBD1 matching 8 bases. Losses at the gene ends were 4 bases for V and 5 bases for J; bases not matched to a gene: 15. The CDR3 has 17 residues. Germline lookup yields CDR1 LNHDA and CDR2 SQIVND (reference sequence).

This chain uses TRBV6-2 or TRBV6-3 with TRBJ1-5, with 7 nucleotides matching TRBD1. The CDR3 totals 14 residues. Germline V CDR1 and CDR2: MNHEY, SVGEGT. V was pared by 7 bases and J by 2 bases, with 5 bases of the junction left unmatched. The CDR3, as DNA: TGTGCCAGCACCCCAGGGGGTCGCAATCAGCCCCAGCATTTT. It specifies CASTPGGRNQPQHF.